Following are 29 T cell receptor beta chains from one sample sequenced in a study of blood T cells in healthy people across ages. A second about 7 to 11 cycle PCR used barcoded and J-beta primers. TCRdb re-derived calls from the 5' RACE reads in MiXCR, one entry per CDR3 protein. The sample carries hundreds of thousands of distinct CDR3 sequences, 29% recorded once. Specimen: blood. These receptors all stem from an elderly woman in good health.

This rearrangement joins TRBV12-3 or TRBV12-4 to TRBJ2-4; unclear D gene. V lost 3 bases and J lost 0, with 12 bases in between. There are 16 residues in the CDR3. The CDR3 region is CASSFRRSLAKNIQYF. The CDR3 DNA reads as TGTGCCAGCAGTTTTAGACGGTCTTTAGCCAAAAACATTCAGTACTTC.

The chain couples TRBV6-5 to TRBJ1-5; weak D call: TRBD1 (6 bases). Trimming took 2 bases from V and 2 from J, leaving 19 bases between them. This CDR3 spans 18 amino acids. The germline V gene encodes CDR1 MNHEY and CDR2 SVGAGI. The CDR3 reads CASSYAGTIILRNQPQHF. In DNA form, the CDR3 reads TGTGCCAGCAGTTACGCCGGGACAATCATATTGCGCAATCAGCCCCAGCATTTT.

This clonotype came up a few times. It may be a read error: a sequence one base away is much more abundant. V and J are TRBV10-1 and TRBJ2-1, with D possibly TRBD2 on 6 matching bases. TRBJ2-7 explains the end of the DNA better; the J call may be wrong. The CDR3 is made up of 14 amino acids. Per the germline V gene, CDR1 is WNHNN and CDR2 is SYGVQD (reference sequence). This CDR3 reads CASSEAGSYNEQYF. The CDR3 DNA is TGCGCCAGCAGTGAGGCGGGGTCCTACAATGAGCAGTACTTC.

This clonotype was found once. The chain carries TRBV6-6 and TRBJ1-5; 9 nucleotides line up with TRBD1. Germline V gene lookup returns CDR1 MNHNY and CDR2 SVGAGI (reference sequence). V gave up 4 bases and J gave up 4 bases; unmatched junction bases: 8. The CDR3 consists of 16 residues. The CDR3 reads CASSSADRGGNQPQHF. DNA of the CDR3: TGTGCCAGCAGTTCTGCGGACAGGGGAGGGAATCAGCCCCAGCATTTT.

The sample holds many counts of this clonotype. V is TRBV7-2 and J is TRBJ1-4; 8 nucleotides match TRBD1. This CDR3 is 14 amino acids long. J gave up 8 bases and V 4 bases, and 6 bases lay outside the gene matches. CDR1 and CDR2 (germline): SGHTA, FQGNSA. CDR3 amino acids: CASSSETGVEKLFF. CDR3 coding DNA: TGTGCCAGCAGCTCCGAGACAGGGGTCGAAAAACTGTTTTTT.

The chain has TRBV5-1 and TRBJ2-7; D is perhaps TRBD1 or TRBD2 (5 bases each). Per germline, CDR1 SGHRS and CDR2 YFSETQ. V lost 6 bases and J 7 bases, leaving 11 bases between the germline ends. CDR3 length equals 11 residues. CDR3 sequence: CASTEGLEQYF. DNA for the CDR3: TGCGCCAGCACCGAGGGGCTTGAGCAGTACTTC.

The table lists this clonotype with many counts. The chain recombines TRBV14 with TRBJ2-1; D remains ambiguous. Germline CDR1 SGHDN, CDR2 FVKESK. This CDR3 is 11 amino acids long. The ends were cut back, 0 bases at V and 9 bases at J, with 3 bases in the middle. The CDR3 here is CASSQDFEQFF. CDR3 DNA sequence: TGTGCCAGCAGCCAAGATTTTGAGCAGTTCTTC.

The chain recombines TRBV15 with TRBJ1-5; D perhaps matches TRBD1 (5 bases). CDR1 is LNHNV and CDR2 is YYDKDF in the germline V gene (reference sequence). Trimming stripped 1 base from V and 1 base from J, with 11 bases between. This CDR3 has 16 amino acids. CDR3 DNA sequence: TGTGCCACCAGCAGAGCCGGGCGGGGCAGCAATCAGCCCCAGCATTTT. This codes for CATSRAGRGSNQPQHF.

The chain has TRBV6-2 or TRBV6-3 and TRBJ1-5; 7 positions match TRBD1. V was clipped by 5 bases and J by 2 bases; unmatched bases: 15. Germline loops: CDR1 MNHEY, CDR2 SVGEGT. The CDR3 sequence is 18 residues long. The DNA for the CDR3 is TGTGCCAGCAGTCTCGATACTAGGGGGCGGTCGGGCAATCAGCCCCAGCATTTT. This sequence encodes CASSLDTRGRSGNQPQHF.

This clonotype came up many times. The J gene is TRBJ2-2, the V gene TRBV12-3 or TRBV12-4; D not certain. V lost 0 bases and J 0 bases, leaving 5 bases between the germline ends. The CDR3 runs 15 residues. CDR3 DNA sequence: TGTGCCAGCAGTTTAGCCCATACGAACACCGGGGAGCTGTTTTTT. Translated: CASSLAHTNTGELFF.

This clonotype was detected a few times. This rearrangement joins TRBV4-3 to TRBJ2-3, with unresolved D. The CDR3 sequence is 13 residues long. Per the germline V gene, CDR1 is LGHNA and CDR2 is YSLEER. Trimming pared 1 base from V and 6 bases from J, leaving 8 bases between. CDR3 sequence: CASSQALGDTQYF. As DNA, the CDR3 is TGCGCCAGCAGCCAAGCTTTAGGGGATACGCAGTATTTT.

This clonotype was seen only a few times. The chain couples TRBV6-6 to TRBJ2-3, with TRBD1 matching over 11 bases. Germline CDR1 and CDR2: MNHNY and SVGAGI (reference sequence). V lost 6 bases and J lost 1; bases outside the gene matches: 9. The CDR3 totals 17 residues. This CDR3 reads CASRPGQGGIGTDTQYF. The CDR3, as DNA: TGTGCCAGCAGGCCGGGACAGGGGGGTATCGGCACAGATACGCAGTATTTT.

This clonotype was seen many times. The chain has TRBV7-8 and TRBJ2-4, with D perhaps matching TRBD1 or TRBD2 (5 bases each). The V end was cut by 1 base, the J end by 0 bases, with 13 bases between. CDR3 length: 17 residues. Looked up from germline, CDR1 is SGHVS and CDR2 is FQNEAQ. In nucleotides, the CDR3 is TGTGCCAGCAGCTTAGGGGTAGAGGGGCCAGCCAAAAACATTCAGTACTTC. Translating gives CASSLGVEGPAKNIQYF.

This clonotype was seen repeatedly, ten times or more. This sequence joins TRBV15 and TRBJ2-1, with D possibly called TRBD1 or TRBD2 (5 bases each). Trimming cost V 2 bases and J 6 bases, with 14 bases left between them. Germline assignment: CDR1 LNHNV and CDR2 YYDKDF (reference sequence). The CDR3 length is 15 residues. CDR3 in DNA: TGTGCCACCAGCAGACCCGTCAGGGACGCCAATGAGCAGTTCTTC. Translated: CATSRPVRDANEQFF.

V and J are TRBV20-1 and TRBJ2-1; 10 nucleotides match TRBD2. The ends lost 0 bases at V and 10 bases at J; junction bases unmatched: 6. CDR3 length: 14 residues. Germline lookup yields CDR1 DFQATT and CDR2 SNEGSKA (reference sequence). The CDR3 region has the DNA TGCAGTGCTAGAGACCCCAGCGGGGGGGTCGAGCAGTTCTTC. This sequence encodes CSARDPSGGVEQFF.

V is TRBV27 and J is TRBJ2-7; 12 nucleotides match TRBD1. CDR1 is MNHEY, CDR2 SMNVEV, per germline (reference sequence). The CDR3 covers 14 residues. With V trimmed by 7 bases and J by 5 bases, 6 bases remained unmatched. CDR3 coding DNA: TGTGCCAGCAAACCCGGGACAGGGGGCCACGAGCAGTACTTC. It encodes CASKPGTGGHEQYF.

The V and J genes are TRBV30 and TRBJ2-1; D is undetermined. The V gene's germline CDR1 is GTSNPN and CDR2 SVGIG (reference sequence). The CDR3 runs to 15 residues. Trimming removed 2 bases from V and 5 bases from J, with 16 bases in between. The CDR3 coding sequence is TGTGCCTGGAGTACCCTCCGCCAACACCACAATGAGCAGTTCTTC. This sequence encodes CAWSTLRQHHNEQFF.

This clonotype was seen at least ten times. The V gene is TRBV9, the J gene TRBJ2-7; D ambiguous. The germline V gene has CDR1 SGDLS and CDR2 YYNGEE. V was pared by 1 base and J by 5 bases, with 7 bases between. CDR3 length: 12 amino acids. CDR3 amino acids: CASSVSGNEQYF. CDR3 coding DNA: TGTGCCAGCAGCGTATCAGGTAACGAGCAGTACTTC.

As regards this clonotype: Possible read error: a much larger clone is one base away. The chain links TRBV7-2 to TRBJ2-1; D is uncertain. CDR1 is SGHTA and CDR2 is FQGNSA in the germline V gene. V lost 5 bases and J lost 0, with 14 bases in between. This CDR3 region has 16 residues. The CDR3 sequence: CTSSPFPLCSYNEQFF. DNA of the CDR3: TGTACCAGCAGCCCCTTCCCACTGTGCTCCTACAATGAGCAGTTCTTC.

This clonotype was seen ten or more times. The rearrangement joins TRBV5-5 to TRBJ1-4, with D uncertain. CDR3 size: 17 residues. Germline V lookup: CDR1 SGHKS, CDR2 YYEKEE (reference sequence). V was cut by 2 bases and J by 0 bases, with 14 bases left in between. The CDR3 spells CASSLGNRLATNEKLFF. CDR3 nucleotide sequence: TGTGCCAGCAGCTTAGGAAACAGACTGGCAACTAATGAAAAACTGTTTTTT. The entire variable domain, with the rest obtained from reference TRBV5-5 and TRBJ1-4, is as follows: DAGVTQSPTHLIKTRGQQVTLRCSPISGHKSVSWYQQVLGQGPQFIFQYYEKEERGRGNFPDRFSARQFPNYSSELNVNALLLGDSALYLCASSLGNRLATNEKLFFGSGTQLSVL.

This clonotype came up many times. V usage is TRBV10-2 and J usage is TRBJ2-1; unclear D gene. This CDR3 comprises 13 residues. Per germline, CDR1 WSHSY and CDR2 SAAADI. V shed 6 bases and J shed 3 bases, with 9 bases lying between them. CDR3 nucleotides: TGCGCCAGCAGGGCGGACGGCTACAATGAGCAGTTCTTC. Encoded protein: CASRADGYNEQFF.

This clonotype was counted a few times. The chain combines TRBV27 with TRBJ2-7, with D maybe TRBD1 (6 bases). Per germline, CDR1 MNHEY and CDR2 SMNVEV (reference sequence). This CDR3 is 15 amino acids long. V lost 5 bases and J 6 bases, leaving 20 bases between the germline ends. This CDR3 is CASSPRQDSSTEQYF. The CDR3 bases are TGTGCCAGCAGTCCCCGACAGGATTCTAGTACCGAGCAGTACTTC.

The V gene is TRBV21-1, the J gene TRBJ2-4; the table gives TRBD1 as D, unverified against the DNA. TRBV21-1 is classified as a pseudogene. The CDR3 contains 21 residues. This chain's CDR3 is CASSKLGHEGARIPAKNIQYF. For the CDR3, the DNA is TGTGCCAGCAGCAAATTGGGACACGAGGGGGCGAGAATACCAGCCAAAAACATTCAGTACTTC.

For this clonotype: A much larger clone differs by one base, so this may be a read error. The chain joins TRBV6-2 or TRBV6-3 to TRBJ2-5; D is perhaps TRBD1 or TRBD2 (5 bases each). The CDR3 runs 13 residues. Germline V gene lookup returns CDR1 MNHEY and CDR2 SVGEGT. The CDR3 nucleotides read TGTGCCAGCAGGTACTCGGGACGGCGGACCCAGTACTTC. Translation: CASRYSGRRTQYF.

The CDR3 sequence is CASSPPGLASYIQYF. CDR3 DNA sequence: TGTGCCAGCAGCCCTCCGGGACTAGCGAGTTACATTCAGTACTTC. The rearrangement uses TRBV7-2 and TRBJ2-4; 10 bases line up with TRBD2. The CDR3 consists of 15 residues. V lost 5 bases and J lost 8; bases outside the gene matches: 9. CDR1 SGHTA and CDR2 FQGNSA come from the germline V gene.

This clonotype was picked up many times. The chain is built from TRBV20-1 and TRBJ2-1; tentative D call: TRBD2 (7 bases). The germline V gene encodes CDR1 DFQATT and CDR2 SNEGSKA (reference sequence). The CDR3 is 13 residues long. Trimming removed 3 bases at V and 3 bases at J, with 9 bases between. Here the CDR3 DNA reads TGCAGTGCTAGCGGGGGGCTCTACAATGAGCAGTTCTTC. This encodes CSASGGLYNEQFF.

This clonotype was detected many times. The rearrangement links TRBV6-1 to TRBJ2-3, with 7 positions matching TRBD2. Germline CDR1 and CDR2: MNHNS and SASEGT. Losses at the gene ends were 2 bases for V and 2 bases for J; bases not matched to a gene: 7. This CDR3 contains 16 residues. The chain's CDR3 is CASSERSGDYTDTQYF. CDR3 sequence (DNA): TGTGCCAGCAGTGAAAGAAGCGGGGACTACACAGATACGCAGTATTTT.

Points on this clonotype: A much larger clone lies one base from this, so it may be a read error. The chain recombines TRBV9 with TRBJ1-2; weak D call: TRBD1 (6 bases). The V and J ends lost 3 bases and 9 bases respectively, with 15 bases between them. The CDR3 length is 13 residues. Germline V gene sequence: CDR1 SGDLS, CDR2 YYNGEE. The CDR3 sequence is CASSAHNRASYTF. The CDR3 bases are TGTGCCAGCAGCGCCCATAACAGGGCCAGCTACACCTTC.

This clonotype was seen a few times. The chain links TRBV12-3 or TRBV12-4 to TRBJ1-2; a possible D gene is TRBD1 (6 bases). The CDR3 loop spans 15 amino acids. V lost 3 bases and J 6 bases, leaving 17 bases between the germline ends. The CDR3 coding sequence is TGTGCCAGCAGTTTTTGGGGCAGGGGTGGGGATGGCTACACCTTC. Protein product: CASSFWGRGGDGYTF.